This paragraph covers one T cell receptor (beta chain) sequence. The data stem from a study of T cells in Graves' hyperthyroidism and ophthalmopathy. About the research overall: Blood was drawn when the patient was first diagnosed and still untreated.

Using RNA transcripts as the source, TCR beta CDR3 regions were amplified. HTBI primers were employed in a first-round RT-PCR of the TCR CDR3. TCRdb re-analysed the multiplex PCR reads in MiXCR, keeping a single row per CDR3 protein. Among 500,000 to 700,000 distinct CDR3 sequences listed, 16% were seen once. Stable Graves' hyperthyroidism denoted no ophthalmopathy progression over 18 months. PBMCs stemmed from about 9.7 ml fresh peripheral blood. The germline V gene has CDR1 LGHNA and CDR2 YSLEER. The CDR3 spans 16 residues. The V end lost 4 bases, the J end lost 0 bases, and 16 bases lay between the germline ends.

The sequencing input was blood. The chain combines TRBV4-3 with TRBJ2-7, with D tentatively TRBD1 (6 bases). The source of this sequence is a woman aged 18-29 years with Graves' hyperthyroidism. In DNA form, the CDR3 reads TGCGCCAGCAGCCCCCGGACAGCCGCTAGCTCCTACGAGCAGTACTTC. It translates to CASSPRTAASSYEQYF.